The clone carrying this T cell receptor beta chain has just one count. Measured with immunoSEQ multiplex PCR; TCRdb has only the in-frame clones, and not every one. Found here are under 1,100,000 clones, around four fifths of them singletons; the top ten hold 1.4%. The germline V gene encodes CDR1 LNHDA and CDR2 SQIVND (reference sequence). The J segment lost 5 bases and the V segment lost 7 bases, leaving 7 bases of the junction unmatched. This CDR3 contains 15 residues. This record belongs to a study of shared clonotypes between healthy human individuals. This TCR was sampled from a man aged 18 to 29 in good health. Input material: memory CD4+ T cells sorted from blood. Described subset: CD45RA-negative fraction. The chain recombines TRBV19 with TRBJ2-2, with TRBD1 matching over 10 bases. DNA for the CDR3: TGTGCCAGTAATCACCGGGACAGGGGAACCGGGGAGCTGTTTTTT. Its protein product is CASNHRDRGTGELFF.